The 29 T cell receptor beta chains given below trace back to one sample, sequenced in a study of T cell changes during pregnancy in multiple sclerosis (dated by TCRdb to 2018 to 2020). Libraries came from the immunoSEQ multiplex PCR assay. TCRdb limited this immuneACCESS table to in-frame rearrangements with V and J called. A share of clones is missing; checked studies link under half to unresolved V genes, and the rest is unexplained. Within this sample are fewer than 110,000 clones, with approximately 92% of them counted one time only. The ten largest clonotypes hold 3% to 3.5% of the sample. The material was peripheral blood, obtained in the second trimester of pregnancy. These receptors came from a female donor with multiple sclerosis, enrolled in a pregnancy study.

Here the CDR3 reads CASSLAMGGLGANVLTF. In DNA, the CDR3 is TGTGCCAGCAGCTTAGCCATGGGGGGGCTAGGGGCCAACGTCCTGACTTTC. This chain links TRBV7-9 with TRBJ2-6; a possible D gene is TRBD2 (7 bases). V lost 0 bases, J lost 4 bases, and 13 bases lay in between. Per germline, CDR1 SEHNR and CDR2 FQNEAQ (reference sequence). The CDR3 runs to 17 residues.

The chain is built from TRBV9 and TRBJ2-3; TRBD1 is a possible D gene (6 bases). Germline CDR1 SGDLS, CDR2 YYNGEE. Trimming cost V 4 bases and J 3 bases, with 21 bases left between them. The CDR3 runs to 17 residues. CDR3 protein: CASSISRTGMVTDTQYF. The CDR3 bases are TGTGCCAGCAGCATAAGTCGAACAGGGATGGTGACAGATACGCAGTATTTT. The whole variable domain, filled in from reference TRBV9 and TRBJ2-3, reads DSGVTQTPKHLITATGQRVTLRCSPRSGDLSVYWYQQSLDQGLQFLIQYYNGEERAKGNILERFSAQQFPDLHSELNLSSLELGDSALYFCASSISRTGMVTDTQYFGPGTRLTVL.

The chain uses TRBV6-1 and TRBJ2-2; 8 bases line up with TRBD1. V shed 7 bases and J 3 bases; nucleotides not matched to a gene: 4. The germline V gene has CDR1 MNHNS and CDR2 SASEGT. CDR3 length: 14 amino acids. CDR3 protein: CASKGQVDTGELFF. The CDR3 DNA reads TGTGCCAGCAAGGGACAGGTCGACACCGGGGAGCTGTTTTTT.

The chain recombines TRBV4-2 with TRBJ2-7; 12 bases align to TRBD2. The CDR3 loop spans 16 amino acids. V gave up 3 bases and J gave up 6 bases; unmatched junction bases: 9. Per germline, CDR1 LGHNA and CDR2 YNFKEQ. This chain's CDR3 is CASSHGTSGQGGEQYF. For the CDR3, the DNA is TGTGCCAGCAGCCATGGGACTAGCGGGCAGGGGGGCGAGCAGTACTTC.

J is TRBJ2-7 and V is TRBV15; D is possibly TRBD1 (5 bases). This CDR3 is built from 12 residues. CDR1 LNHNV and CDR2 YYDKDF come from the germline V gene (reference sequence). Trimming took 0 bases from V and 6 from J, leaving 6 bases between them. In DNA form, the CDR3 reads TGTGCCACCAGCAGAGATCAGGGCGAGCAGTACTTC. Protein sequence: CATSRDQGEQYF.

V usage is TRBV7-8 and J usage is TRBJ2-1, with TRBD2 as a possible D gene (5 bases). CDR1 and CDR2 (germline): SGHVS, FQNEAQ. CDR3 length: 14 amino acids. The V and J ends lost 2 bases and 9 bases respectively, with 14 bases between them. The CDR3 sequence: CASSLLYPGSEQFF. In nucleotides, the CDR3 is TGTGCCAGCAGCTTACTTTATCCTGGGAGTGAGCAGTTCTTC.

This clone was seen a single time. The chain has TRBV28 and TRBJ1-1, with D tentatively TRBD1 (6 bases). Germline V CDR1 and CDR2: MDHEN, SYDVKM. Trimming pared 4 bases from V and 3 bases from J, leaving 12 bases between. CDR3 length: 14 amino acids. CDR3 bases: TGTGCCAGCAGTTCTGGGGGCTTGGACACTGAAGCTTTCTTT. Its translation: CASSSGGLDTEAFF.

This sequence joins TRBV7-3 and TRBJ2-7, with D uncertain. This CDR3 contains 14 residues. CDR1 and CDR2 (germline): SGHTA, FQGTGA. Deletions cut 2 bases from V and 4 bases from J, with 12 bases between. The CDR3 DNA follows: TGTGCCAGCAGCTTAGGCCCCATGGAGTACGAGCAGTACTTC. This sequence encodes CASSLGPMEYEQYF.

This chain connects TRBV28 to TRBJ1-1, with 11 bases aligning to TRBD1. Germline values: CDR1 MDHEN, CDR2 SYDVKM. Trimming at V came to 4 bases and at J to 2 bases, leaving 9 bases not matched to a gene. This CDR3 contains 17 residues. The chain's CDR3 is CASSSRGQGEGNTEAFF. The CDR3 DNA follows: TGTGCCAGCAGTTCCAGGGGACAGGGGGAGGGAAACACTGAAGCTTTCTTT.

This chain links TRBV11-2 with TRBJ2-5; a weak D match, TRBD2 (5 bases). From germline, CDR1 is SGHAT and CDR2 FQNNGV. Trimming took off 1 base at V and 4 bases at J, with 13 bases between the two ends. The CDR3 has 15 amino acids. The CDR3 is CASSLVPTGRETQYF. The CDR3 DNA is TGTGCCAGCAGCTTAGTCCCGACTGGGAGAGAGACCCAGTACTTC.

The chain links TRBV4-2 to TRBJ2-3; TRBD2 matches 7 bases. The CDR3 contains 19 residues. Germline V gene data show CDR1 as LGHNA and CDR2 as YNFKEQ. J gave up 0 bases and V 0 bases, and 12 bases lay outside the gene matches. CDR3 coding DNA: TGTGCCAGCAGCCAAGAAGGCGCGGGAGTGAGATCTAGCACAGATACGCAGTATTTT. It translates to CASSQEGAGVRSSTDTQYF.

This rearrangement joins TRBV7-9 to TRBJ1-2; D gene unclear. The CDR3 runs 16 residues. V dropped 0 bases and J dropped 4 bases, with 15 bases sitting between them. CDR1 is SEHNR and CDR2 is FQNEAQ in the germline V gene (reference sequence). DNA of the CDR3: TGTGCCAGCAGCTTAGCGCGGCAGACGAAAAGCTATGGCTACACCTTC. Translation gives CASSLARQTKSYGYTF.

The chain combines TRBV28 with TRBJ2-1; 8 nucleotides align to TRBD2. The V gene end was trimmed by 6 bases and the J gene end by 4 bases; junction bases not matched to a gene: 5. CDR1 is MDHEN and CDR2 is SYDVKM in the germline V gene. This CDR3 comprises 14 residues. CDR3 amino acids: CASRKAGEYNEQFF. DNA for the CDR3: TGTGCCAGCAGAAAAGCGGGAGAGTACAATGAGCAGTTCTTC.

The V and J genes are TRBV5-1 and TRBJ2-1; D is unresolved. With 8 bases removed from V and 7 bases from J, the gap between germline ends came to 10 bases. This CDR3 region has 11 residues. Germline loops: CDR1 SGHRS, CDR2 YFSETQ. CDR3 nucleotides: TGCGCCAGTGCGACTGGGAATGAGCAGTTCTTC. Amino acid sequence: CASATGNEQFF.

Comments on this clone: At one end the junction does not follow the germline gene, possibly because of a read error. This chain joins TRBV12-5 and TRBJ1-1, with D uncertain. Germline values: CDR1 LGHNT, CDR2 FRNRAP. There are 11 residues in the CDR3. CDR3 sequence reads: CASGLGSVRIF. The CDR3 DNA follows: TGTGCTAGTGGTTTGGGGTCCGTGCGTATCTTT.

The chain joins TRBV10-3 to TRBJ1-5, with 7 positions matching TRBD1. CDR1 is ENHRY, CDR2 SYGVKD, per germline. The CDR3 sequence is 14 residues long. The junction had 10 bases not matched to a gene; V was cut back by 8 bases and J by 6 bases. Here the CDR3 reads CAIGGQAPGQPQHF. In DNA form, the CDR3 reads TGTGCCATCGGAGGACAGGCCCCGGGTCAGCCCCAGCATTTT.

The chain recombines TRBV4-3 with TRBJ2-7; unclear D gene. The germline V gene has CDR1 LGHNA and CDR2 YSLEER. V was clipped by 0 bases and J by 2 bases, with 11 bases between them. The CDR3 has 15 amino acids. CDR3 sequence reads: CASSQDLASPYEQYF. Written as DNA, the CDR3 is TGCGCCAGCAGCCAAGATCTCGCGTCCCCCTACGAGCAGTACTTC.

The J gene is TRBJ1-1, the V gene TRBV6-1; D not resolved. The V end was cut by 8 bases, the J end by 1 base, with 17 bases between. The germline gives CDR1 MNHNS, CDR2 SASEGT. CDR3 length equals 15 residues. CDR3 region: CASVNSPSPNTEAFF. CDR3 nucleotides: TGTGCCAGCGTAAACAGCCCTTCACCGAACACTGAAGCTTTCTTT.

The chain joins TRBV27 to TRBJ2-7; weak D call: TRBD2 (5 bases). Per the germline V gene, CDR1 is MNHEY and CDR2 is SMNVEV (reference sequence). V lost 6 bases, J lost 0 bases, and 12 bases lay in between. CDR3 size: 14 residues. This CDR3 reads CASRVRESSYEQYF. CDR3 nucleotides: TGTGCCAGCAGGGTGAGGGAAAGCTCCTACGAGCAGTACTTC.

Here the CDR3 reads CASSLGLAGRSTKQYF. In DNA, the CDR3 is TGTGCCAGCAGCTTGGGACTAGCGGGCCGTTCCACGAAGCAGTACTTC. The V and J genes are TRBV27 and TRBJ2-7; 12 bases are shared with TRBD2. CDR3 length: 16 residues. Looked up from germline, CDR1 is MNHEY and CDR2 is SMNVEV (reference sequence). Unmatched junction bases numbered 14, after V lost 6 bases and J lost 8 bases.

The chain employs TRBV18 and TRBJ2-3; D is ambiguous. The CDR3 has 14 amino acids. From germline, CDR1 is KGHSH and CDR2 LQKENI. Trimming took off 3 bases at V and 0 bases at J, with 7 bases between the two ends. For the CDR3, the DNA is TGTGCCAGCTCACCCCTATCCAGCACAGATACGCAGTATTTT. Encoded protein: CASSPLSSTDTQYF.

This clone occurred a few times. The chain combines TRBV6-1 with TRBJ2-2, with D possibly being TRBD2 (6 bases). Trimming cost V 8 bases and J 5 bases, with 15 bases left between them. The CDR3 runs to 14 residues. From germline, CDR1 is MNHNS and CDR2 SASEGT. The CDR3 bases are TGTGCCAGCGTTGGCGGGGTCGAGACCGGGGAGCTGTTTTTT. It translates to CASVGGVETGELFF.

This chain links TRBV6-6 with TRBJ2-2, with TRBD1 as a possible D gene (5 bases). CDR3 length: 13 amino acids. CDR1 is MNHNY and CDR2 is SVGAGI in the germline V gene (reference sequence). V was trimmed by 9 bases and J by 6 bases, leaving 14 bases between them. The CDR3 nucleotides read TGTGCCAGTATCAGACAGTTAGCCGGGGAGCTGTTTTTT. This sequence encodes CASIRQLAGELFF.

This rearrangement joins TRBV5-6 to TRBJ2-5, with D possibly being TRBD1 (6 bases). With 2 bases removed from V and 5 bases from J, the gap between germline ends came to 7 bases. Germline V gene lookup returns CDR1 SGHDT and CDR2 YYEEEE. The CDR3 length is 12 residues. DNA of the CDR3: TGTGCCAGCAGCTTCCAGGGGGAGACCCAGTACTTC. This codes for CASSFQGETQYF.

The DNA for the CDR3 is TGTGCCAGCAGGGGACTAGGATCCTACAATGAGCAGTTCTTC. Encoded protein: CASRGLGSYNEQFF. The V gene is TRBV7-8, the J gene TRBJ2-1; 8 positions agree with TRBD2. The CDR3 consists of 14 residues. The V gene end was trimmed by 6 bases and the J gene end by 1 base; junction bases not matched to a gene: 2. CDR1 SGHVS and CDR2 FQNEAQ come from the germline V gene.

The CDR3 DNA reads as TGTGCCAGCAGCTTGGGACTAGCGGGAGTGGGTGAGCAGTACTTC. It translates to CASSLGLAGVGEQYF. The rearrangement links TRBV11-3 to TRBJ2-7; 14 bases match TRBD2. Germline loops: CDR1 SGHNT, CDR2 YENEEA. The CDR3 runs 15 residues. V dropped 3 bases and J dropped 7; count of bases not matched to a gene: 5.

This clone came up once. This rearrangement joins TRBV7-3 to TRBJ2-1; 7 positions match TRBD2. The ends lost 0 bases at V and 7 bases at J; junction bases unmatched: 6. The CDR3 runs 15 residues. CDR1 is SGHTA, CDR2 FQGTGA, per germline. The CDR3 loop is CASSLTSGILNEQFF. Here the CDR3 DNA reads TGTGCCAGCAGCTTAACAAGCGGGATACTTAATGAGCAGTTCTTC.

The V call is TRBV25-1, the J call TRBJ2-1, with 10 bases lining up with TRBD2. With 6 bases clipped from V and 5 bases from J, the junction kept 1 base outside the gene matches. From germline, CDR1 is MGHDK and CDR2 SYGVNS. CDR3 size: 13 residues. In nucleotides, the CDR3 is TGTGCCAGCAGGGGACTAGCGCACAATGAGCAGTTCTTC. It encodes CASRGLAHNEQFF.

The chain couples TRBV5-1 to TRBJ2-1, with 7 bases identical to TRBD2. The CDR3 length is 16 residues. V trimming: 0 bases; J trimming: 0 bases; junction bases outside the gene matches: 3. Germline CDR1 and CDR2: SGHRS and YFSETQ. CDR3 coding DNA: TGCGCCAGCAGCTTGGGTGGCGGGAGCTCCTACAATGAGCAGTTCTTC. Residues: CASSLGGGSSYNEQFF. Based on the CDR3 plus reference TRBV5-1 and TRBJ2-1, the full variable domain is KAGVTQTPRYLIKTRGQQVTLSCSPISGHRSVSWYQQTPGQGLQFLFEYFSETQRNKGNFPGRFSGRQFSNSRSEMNVSTLELGDSALYLCASSLGGGSSYNEQFFGPGTRLTVL.